This T cell receptor (beta chain) appears in the sequencing data of a study of technical replicates of blood from several donors. The germline CDR1 and CDR2 sequences are SGHTA and FQGNSA. The germline V and J ends were trimmed by 5 bases and 9 bases, with 8 bases remaining between them. The CDR3 loop spans 11 amino acids. This table comes from immunoSEQ multiplex PCR, and its TCRdb copy is limited to in-frame clones, with some not included. The sample yields approximately 74,000 clones, over 75% seen once. The sequence came from a human donor in good health. Some clones in this sample may be carry-over from other donors' samples. Sequencing was performed on PBMCs. The rearrangement links TRBV7-2 to TRBJ2-1, with D hard to call. The CDR3 protein is CASSRNLEQFF. CDR3 nucleotides: TGTGCCAGCAGCCGTAATCTTGAGCAGTTCTTC.